This T cell receptor beta chain was sequenced in a study of cytomegalovirus exposure and HLA in healthy donors. CDR1 is SGDLS, CDR2 YYNGEE, per germline. V was shortened by 0 bases and J by 3 bases, with 10 bases between the two germline ends. This CDR3 is built from 14 residues. Profiled with immunoSEQ multiplex PCR; TCRdb holds only in-frame clones, not every one. Among fewer than 400,000 clones listed, roughly 88% were seen once. The donors were in the approximately 120-subject validation cohort, distinct from the roughly 670-subject first cohort. The sequenced sample was PBMCs. The sequence was obtained from a woman aged 18-29 years in good health and CMV-seronegative. The chain employs TRBV9 and TRBJ2-7; TRBD1 might be the D (5 bases). This CDR3 reads CASSVGQGGYEQYF. In DNA, the CDR3 is TGTGCCAGCAGCGTAGGCCAGGGTGGCTACGAGCAGTACTTC.